This TCR beta chain is from a study of blood T cells in healthy people across ages. Background on the study: About one barcoded beta molecule per two T cells was captured by template switching.

Broader study findings: Roughly linear declines in TCR beta diversity per million T cells occurred with age.

PCR was performed a second time for about 6 to 12 cycles using a sample-barcoded 5' primer and a J-beta primer mix. A template-switch adaptor that had 12 random nucleotides put a tag on each cDNA molecule. TCRdb reanalysed the 5' RACE reads using MiXCR and keeps one entry per CDR3 protein. The sample records just under 900,000 distinct CDR3 sequences, 29% being singletons. The germline V gene has CDR1 LNHDA and CDR2 SQIVND (reference sequence). The CDR3 runs 18 residues. V was clipped by 0 bases and J by 8 bases, with 20 bases between them. The authors drew about 10 milliliters of peripheral blood from each donor. A remark on this clonotype: Its cognate antigen is unknown.

The TCR was taken from a woman of 80 years or more in good health. V gene TRBV19 combines with J gene TRBJ1-6, with unresolved D. The sample taken for sequencing was blood. The CDR3 nucleotides read TGTGCCAGTAGTATAGACGCAGGTTTCGCGGCCAAAGATTCACCCCTCCACTTT. This gives the protein CASSIDAGFAAKDSPLHF. Supplemented by reference TRBV19 and TRBJ1-6, the full variable domain reads DGGITQSPKYLFRKEGQNVTLSCEQNLNHDAMYWYRQDPGQGLRLIYYSQIVNDFQKGDIAEGYSVSREKKESFPLTVTSAQKNPTAFYLCASSIDAGFAAKDSPLHFGNGTRLTVT.